One sample yielded the 28 T cell receptor beta chains listed below, sequenced in a study of T cell responses to AZD1222 COVID-19 vaccine. Data came from immunoSEQ multiplex PCR; TCRdb stores just in-frame clones and leaves some out. The sample includes 150,000 to 200,000 clones, 80% to 95% of them seen just once. The source material was peripheral blood, sampled on day 0 of AZD1222 vaccination. The receptors derive from an adult in good health.

This sequence joins TRBV10-2 and TRBJ2-5, with D unclear. Germline lookup yields CDR1 WSHSY and CDR2 SAAADI. The V end was cut by 6 bases, the J end by 0 bases, with 14 bases between. This CDR3 comprises 15 residues. In DNA, the CDR3 is TGCGCCAGCAGCCTGGACGGATCCTACCAAGAGACCCAGTACTTC. This encodes CASSLDGSYQETQYF.

The genes are TRBV25-1 and TRBJ2-2, with 7 bases aligning to TRBD2. Germline-derived CDR1 and CDR2 are MGHDK and SYGVNS. The CDR3 spans 16 residues. V lost 3 bases, J lost 6 bases, and 10 bases stayed unmatched. This chain's CDR3 is CASSDLPGGGSGELFF. CDR3 in DNA: TGTGCCAGCAGTGATCTCCCGGGAGGAGGGTCCGGGGAGCTGTTTTTT.

This rearrangement joins TRBV7-9 to TRBJ2-1, with D tentatively TRBD2 (5 bases). The CDR3 is made up of 12 amino acids. The V gene lost 5 bases and the J gene lost 6 bases, with 8 bases spanning the gap. Germline V CDR1 and CDR2: SEHNR, FQNEAQ (reference sequence). CDR3 sequence reads: CASSRGSNEQFF. CDR3 nucleotides: TGTGCCAGCAGCCGAGGGTCCAATGAGCAGTTCTTC.

The chain has TRBV5-6 and TRBJ2-7; D is uncertain. The germline V and J ends were trimmed by 4 bases and 2 bases, with 4 bases remaining between them. CDR1 and CDR2 from the germline V gene are SGHDT and YYEEEE. The CDR3 has 11 amino acids. CDR3: CASSPTYEQYF. The CDR3 nucleotides read TGTGCCAGCAGCCCCACCTACGAGCAGTACTTC.

This chain joins TRBV6-5 and TRBJ1-2; D is unresolved. This CDR3 is built from 13 residues. Germline CDR1 is MNHEY and CDR2 is SVGAGI. Trimming pared 6 bases from V and 5 bases from J, leaving 13 bases between. As DNA, the CDR3 is TGTGCCAGCAGCCCCGGCTTGGCGTATGGCTACACCTTC. It encodes CASSPGLAYGYTF.

The V call is TRBV4-1, the J call TRBJ2-7, with 13 positions matching TRBD2. Germline V lookup: CDR1 MGHRA, CDR2 YSYEKL. The CDR3 loop spans 15 amino acids. V shed 4 bases, J shed 5 bases, and the junction held 5 bases outside the gene matches. CDR3 DNA sequence: TGCGCCAGCAGCCTCACTAGCGGGGGGGGCCACGAGCAGTACTTC. Its translation is CASSLTSGGGHEQYF.

CDR3 sequence: CASSPGRTSTDTQYF. For the CDR3, the DNA is TGTGCCAGCAGCCCCGGGAGGACAAGCACAGATACGCAGTATTTT. V is TRBV9 and J is TRBJ2-3, with 7 bases matching TRBD2. The germline gives CDR1 SGDLS, CDR2 YYNGEE. The CDR3 sequence is 15 residues long. J was trimmed by 0 bases and V by 4 bases; bases with no gene match: 5.

The genes are TRBV12-3 or TRBV12-4 and TRBJ2-7, with 7 bases matching TRBD1. With 8 bases clipped from V and 7 bases from J, the junction kept 11 bases outside the gene matches. The CDR3 runs to 13 residues. CDR3 sequence reads: CASGKLTGKEQYF. DNA of the CDR3: TGTGCCAGCGGAAAGTTGACAGGGAAGGAGCAGTACTTC.

The rearrangement links TRBV30 to TRBJ1-1; a weak D match, TRBD1 (6 bases). V lost 2 bases, J lost 0 bases, and 22 bases lay in between. Germline CDR1 and CDR2: GTSNPN and SVGIG (reference sequence). The CDR3 spans 18 residues. The CDR3 loop reads CAWSLSGGVSFLNTEAFF. The DNA of the CDR3 is TGTGCCTGGAGTCTCTCCGGGGGCGTGAGCTTTTTGAACACTGAAGCTTTCTTT.

This chain connects TRBV9 to TRBJ2-1; D may be TRBD2 (5 bases). V was shortened by 3 bases and J by 6 bases, with 7 bases between the two germline ends. The length of the CDR3 is 12 residues. Germline-derived CDR1 and CDR2 are SGDLS and YYNGEE. The CDR3 here is CASSGLLNEQFF. In nucleotides, the CDR3 is TGTGCCAGCAGCGGACTACTCAATGAGCAGTTCTTC. Full variable domain (outside the CDR3, taken from reference TRBV9 and TRBJ2-1): DSGVTQTPKHLITATGQRVTLRCSPRSGDLSVYWYQQSLDQGLQFLIQYYNGEERAKGNILERFSAQQFPDLHSELNLSSLELGDSALYFCASSGLLNEQFFGPGTRLTVL.

CDR3 coding DNA: TGCGCCAGCAGCTTGGAAGGGTTCGGCAATCAGCCCCAGCATTTT. Protein sequence: CASSLEGFGNQPQHF. The chain carries TRBV5-1 and TRBJ1-5; the D is unclear. The V gene lost 0 bases and the J gene lost 2 bases, with 9 bases spanning the gap. Per the germline V gene, CDR1 is SGHRS and CDR2 is YFSETQ. This CDR3 has 15 amino acids. Based on the CDR3 plus reference TRBV5-1 and TRBJ1-5, the full variable domain is KAGVTQTPRYLIKTRGQQVTLSCSPISGHRSVSWYQQTPGQGLQFLFEYFSETQRNKGNFPGRFSGRQFSNSRSEMNVSTLELGDSALYLCASSLEGFGNQPQHFGDGTRLSIL.

This chain joins TRBV6-4 and TRBJ2-3; TRBD1 matches 8 bases. This CDR3 contains 13 residues. V gave up 5 bases and J gave up 4 bases; unmatched junction bases: 2. From germline, CDR1 is MRHNA and CDR2 SNTAGT. For the CDR3, the DNA is TGTGCCAGCAGTACGACAGGGGCAGATACGCAGTATTTT. It is translated as CASSTTGADTQYF.

The rearrangement joins TRBV19 to TRBJ2-5; 10 bases line up with TRBD2. The CDR3 is made up of 14 amino acids. V shed 8 bases, J shed 4 bases, and the junction held 7 bases outside the gene matches. Germline V lookup: CDR1 LNHDA, CDR2 SQIVND (reference sequence). The CDR3 reads CASGLAGDPETQYF. The CDR3 coding sequence is TGTGCCAGTGGTCTAGCGGGAGACCCAGAGACCCAGTACTTC.

Remarks on this clone: At one end, the junction sequence differs from germline, possibly due to a read error. V is TRBV27 and J is TRBJ1-6; no firm D call. This CDR3 has 16 amino acids. CDR1 and CDR2 from the germline V gene are MNHEY and SMNVEV (reference sequence). The CDR3 DNA reads as TGTGCCAGCACTTTAAATTGGAGCTCCTATAATTCACCCCTCCACTTT. This encodes CASTLNWSSYNSPLHF.

The genes are TRBV30 and TRBJ2-1, with TRBD2 matching 8 bases. CDR1 GTSNPN and CDR2 SVGIG come from the germline V gene (reference sequence). V lost 1 base to trimming and J lost 4 bases; unmatched junction nucleotides: 18. The length of the CDR3 is 19 residues. This CDR3 reads CAWSGDISGRLATYNEQFF. The CDR3 nucleotides read TGTGCCTGGAGTGGCGACATCTCGGGGCGACTAGCGACTTACAATGAGCAGTTCTTC.

The chain couples TRBV27 to TRBJ1-1; 7 nucleotides match TRBD1. The germline gives CDR1 MNHEY, CDR2 SMNVEV (reference sequence). The trim removed 7 bases at V and 2 bases at J, leaving 19 bases unmatched. The CDR3 has 18 residues. Written as DNA, the CDR3 is TGTGCCAGCACCCCCAGCGACAGGGCGAATCGGACCAACACTGAAGCTTTCTTT. This gives the protein CASTPSDRANRTNTEAFF.

This chain joins TRBV5-8 and TRBJ2-7; D gene ambiguous. Trimming shortened V by 2 bases and J by 3 bases, and 9 bases separated the two germline ends. There are 13 residues in the CDR3. Germline CDR1 and CDR2: SGHTS and YDEGEE. The CDR3 is CASSFPSSYEQYF. In DNA form, the CDR3 reads TGTGCCAGCAGCTTTCCGTCCAGCTACGAGCAGTACTTC.

J is TRBJ2-5 and V is TRBV7-9, with D maybe TRBD1 (6 bases). V dropped 3 bases and J dropped 4 bases, with 12 bases sitting between them. Germline loops: CDR1 SEHNR, CDR2 FQNEAQ (reference sequence). The CDR3 has 14 amino acids. The chain's CDR3 is CASSLTGGRETQYF. CDR3 DNA sequence: TGTGCCAGCAGCTTGACAGGTGGAAGAGAGACCCAGTACTTC.

V and J are TRBV7-9 and TRBJ1-5, with D hard to call. The CDR3 is 14 amino acids. Germline lookup yields CDR1 SEHNR and CDR2 FQNEAQ (reference sequence). Trimming removed 5 bases from V and 7 bases from J, with 15 bases in between. CDR3 in amino acids: CASSPPGVGQPQHF. CDR3 in DNA: TGTGCCAGCAGCCCACCCGGGGTCGGACAGCCCCAGCATTTT.

The chain links TRBV7-9 to TRBJ1-4; D call uncertain. The ends were cut back, 5 bases at V and 6 bases at J, with 22 bases in the middle. The CDR3 is 17 amino acids. Germline V gives CDR1 SEHNR, CDR2 FQNEAQ (reference sequence). The CDR3 spells CASSPVYRRWVDEKLFF. The CDR3 DNA reads as TGTGCCAGCAGCCCGGTATACCGACGGTGGGTGGATGAAAAACTGTTTTTT.

The J gene is TRBJ1-3, the V gene TRBV18; D is perhaps TRBD1 (6 bases). Per germline, CDR1 KGHSH and CDR2 LQKENI. The CDR3 length is 15 residues. Trimming took 0 bases from V and 2 from J, leaving 8 bases between them. The CDR3 coding sequence is TGTGCCAGCTCACCACCGTCAGGGGCTGGAAACACCATATATTTT. Translating it yields CASSPPSGAGNTIYF.

The V gene is TRBV7-9, the J gene TRBJ1-1; D not certain. Germline values: CDR1 SEHNR, CDR2 FQNEAQ (reference sequence). V was cut by 2 bases and J by 1 base, with 8 bases left in between. This CDR3 has 14 residues. CDR3 sequence reads: CASSLLDGNTEAFF. The CDR3 DNA follows: TGTGCCAGCAGCTTACTGGACGGGAACACTGAAGCTTTCTTT.

This chain links TRBV6-5 with TRBJ1-2; TRBD1 is a possible D gene (6 bases). The CDR3 has 16 amino acids. Germline loops: CDR1 MNHEY, CDR2 SVGAGI. V was shortened by 4 bases and J by 7 bases, with 22 bases between the two germline ends. This CDR3 reads CASSSQGQGTSAGYTF. The CDR3 DNA reads TGTGCCAGCAGTTCCCAAGGTCAGGGGACGTCAGCTGGCTACACCTTC.

The V gene is TRBV7-8, the J gene TRBJ1-2; D may be TRBD1 (6 bases). The germline CDR1 and CDR2 sequences are SGHVS and FQNEAQ. Trimming cost V 0 bases and J 0 bases, with 23 bases left between them. The CDR3 is 20 residues long. The CDR3 loop reads CASSLAFGGGRLWTNYGYTF. Written as DNA, the CDR3 is TGTGCCAGCAGCTTAGCGTTCGGGGGGGGCCGATTATGGACTAACTATGGCTACACCTTC.

The table lists this clone with a count of one. V usage is TRBV5-1 and J usage is TRBJ1-2; no firm D call. V dropped 4 bases and J dropped 4 bases, with 14 bases sitting between them. This CDR3 comprises 14 residues. The germline CDR1 and CDR2 sequences are SGHRS and YFSETQ. CDR3 protein: CASSPKDKGYGYTF. CDR3 coding DNA: TGCGCCAGCAGCCCGAAAGATAAAGGCTATGGCTACACCTTC.

The chain combines TRBV19 with TRBJ1-6, with a tentative D call TRBD1 (5 bases). The V and J ends lost 1 base and 4 bases respectively, with 11 bases between them. Germline CDR1 LNHDA, CDR2 SQIVND (reference sequence). The CDR3 consists of 16 residues. CDR3 sequence: CASSIGGTVYNSPLHF. Written as DNA, the CDR3 is TGTGCCAGTAGTATAGGAGGGACGGTGTATAATTCACCCCTCCACTTT.

In this sample, this clone turned up once. The V and J genes are TRBV5-1 and TRBJ2-3; the D gene is possibly TRBD2 (5 bases). The germline V gene has CDR1 SGHRS and CDR2 YFSETQ. The V gene lost 4 bases and the J gene lost 0 bases, with 12 bases spanning the gap. The CDR3 extends over 15 amino acids. CDR3 amino acids: CASSIGNPSTDTQYF. CDR3 sequence (DNA): TGCGCCAGCAGCATCGGGAACCCTAGCACAGATACGCAGTATTTT.

The chain joins TRBV2 to TRBJ1-6, with no clear D. Germline V gene lookup returns CDR1 SNHLY and CDR2 FYNNEI. Trimming stripped 8 bases from V and 7 bases from J, with 9 bases between. The CDR3 is 12 residues long. DNA for the CDR3: TGTGCCAGCCAGGCCACGAATTCACCCCTCCACTTT. Its translation is CASQATNSPLHF.